A single sample gave rise to the 10 T cell receptor beta chains below, sequenced in a study of blood T cell repertoires in COVID-19. Measured with immunoSEQ multiplex PCR; TCRdb has only the in-frame clones, and not every one. The data show approximately 15,000 clones, about 89% seen once. Specimen: peripheral blood. These receptors originate from a woman aged 70-85 years in a cohort sampled during active or convalescent COVID-19.

This rearrangement joins TRBV28 to TRBJ1-2, with 9 bases lining up with TRBD1. Germline V CDR1 and CDR2: MDHEN, SYDVKM. The CDR3 consists of 18 residues. With 3 bases clipped from V and 0 bases from J, the junction kept 11 bases outside the gene matches. The CDR3, as DNA: TGTGCCAGCAGTTTGGGGTACCCTGGACAGGGGACTAACTATGGCTACACCTTC. It translates to CASSLGYPGQGTNYGYTF.

V gene TRBV5-1 combines with J gene TRBJ2-5; D not resolved. The CDR3 is 13 amino acids. Germline V gene sequence: CDR1 SGHRS, CDR2 YFSETQ. The V gene lost 1 base and the J gene lost 3 bases, with 7 bases spanning the gap. CDR3 residues: CASSLTPKETQYF. DNA for the CDR3: TGCGCCAGCAGCTTGACGCCTAAAGAGACCCAGTACTTC.

Here the CDR3 DNA reads TGCGCCAGCAGCTCAGGTCAGGGCACAGGTCAGCCCCAGCATTTT. Protein sequence: CASSSGQGTGQPQHF. This chain uses TRBV5-1 with TRBJ1-5, with TRBD1 as a possible D gene (5 bases). Germline CDR1 SGHRS, CDR2 YFSETQ. The CDR3 runs to 15 residues. V shed 3 bases and J shed 6 bases, with 16 bases lying between them.

This clone has just one count. The rearrangement links TRBV19 to TRBJ2-7, with 13 bases matching TRBD2. Germline V gene data show CDR1 as LNHDA and CDR2 as SQIVND (reference sequence). Trimming cost V 6 bases and J 7 bases; bases outside gene matches: 18. This CDR3 spans 18 amino acids. Here the CDR3 DNA reads TGTGCCAGTAGCGGCCTGGGACTAGCGGGACGCCTCGGGCGGGAGCAGTACTTC. Encoded protein: CASSGLGLAGRLGREQYF.

The chain couples TRBV5-1 to TRBJ1-6; TRBD1 is a possible D gene (6 bases). V was pared by 4 bases and J by 6 bases, with 11 bases between. Per the germline V gene, CDR1 is SGHRS and CDR2 is YFSETQ. This CDR3 spans 14 amino acids. CDR3 residues: CASSGEGGNSPLHF. In nucleotides, the CDR3 is TGCGCCAGCAGCGGGGAAGGGGGTAATTCACCCCTCCACTTT.

V and J are TRBV28 and TRBJ2-2, with D uncertain. The CDR3 extends over 14 amino acids. Germline V CDR1 and CDR2: MDHEN, SYDVKM. The ends were cut back, 3 bases at V and 5 bases at J, with 10 bases in the middle. This CDR3 is CASSFSRSTGELFF. As DNA, the CDR3 is TGTGCCAGCAGTTTCTCCAGGTCGACCGGGGAGCTGTTTTTT.

This chain connects TRBV9 to TRBJ1-2; possible D gene TRBD1, 5 bases. Between the trimmed V and J ends, which lost 0 bases and 7 bases, there was a span of 16 bases. The CDR3 runs 15 residues. Looked up from germline, CDR1 is SGDLS and CDR2 is YYNGEE. CDR3 bases: TGTGCCAGCAGCGTAGCCGCAGGGAAGTCACCTGGCTACACCTTC. Amino acid sequence: CASSVAAGKSPGYTF.

This chain joins TRBV18 and TRBJ1-1; 9 positions match TRBD1. J lost 8 bases, V lost 5 bases, and 9 bases had no gene match. The CDR3 contains 14 residues. Germline V gene lookup returns CDR1 KGHSH and CDR2 LQKENI. The DNA of the CDR3 is TGTGCCAGCTCATCCCCTGGGACAGGGCCCGAAGCTTTCTTT. Translated: CASSSPGTGPEAFF.

For the CDR3, the DNA is TGTGCCAGCTCACCCGGCACAGGGGGCGGCACTGAAGCTTTCTTT. It specifies CASSPGTGGGTEAFF. The chain links TRBV18 to TRBJ1-1; TRBD1 aligns across 9 bases. This CDR3 comprises 15 residues. V shed 3 bases, J shed 4 bases, and the junction held 6 bases outside the gene matches. Germline loops: CDR1 KGHSH, CDR2 LQKENI.

V gene TRBV12-3 or TRBV12-4 combines with J gene TRBJ1-3; D uncertain. V was cut by 1 base and J by 9 bases, with 7 bases left in between. The CDR3 runs to 12 residues. The CDR3 region is CASSLVAGTIYF. The CDR3 bases are TGTGCCAGCAGTTTAGTCGCAGGCACCATATATTTT.